This T cell receptor (beta chain) originates from a study of cytomegalovirus exposure and HLA in healthy donors. Study-wide context: Most genotyped donors, over 70% of 398, had Caucasian-associated genetic ancestry. Study-level results: Exclusion applied to some V segments, including TRBV6-2 and TRBV6-3, as they were indistinguishable.

As for this clone: Its antigen is still unknown.

The CDR3 contains 14 residues. Germline assignment: CDR1 MNHEY and CDR2 SMNVEV (reference sequence). Trimming pared 6 bases from V and 3 bases from J, leaving 11 bases between. Use of 60 Vbeta and 13 Jbeta primers characterized the PCR. The protocol was immunoSEQ multiplex PCR, while the TCRdb copy is restricted to in-frame clones and leaves out a portion. The sample holds tens of thousands of clones, 55% to 75% seen once. The sequence came from a woman aged 30 to 39 in good health and CMV-seronegative. Sequencing used PBMCs. This chain connects TRBV27 to TRBJ2-2; tentatively, D is TRBD1 (5 bases). The CDR3 is CASSRVTDTGELFF. The CDR3 nucleotides read TGTGCCAGCAGCAGGGTCACGGACACCGGGGAGCTGTTTTTT.